The rows below give T cell receptor beta chains drawn from one sample of a study of T cells in localized non-small cell lung cancer. TCRdb keeps only in-frame clones here, not all; method: immunoSEQ multiplex PCR. The sample lists about 40,000 clones, around 86% occurring once. The sample in question was peripheral blood, obtained before any cancer treatment. The source of these receptors is a man aged 18 to 50 with stage I lung adenocarcinoma. The CDR3 runs from the conserved cysteine through the conserved F or W. Fields, in order: CDR3 length, D gene, clone size, J gene, V gene, CDR3 protein, CDR3 DNA. The D gene is left open where the match is weak. Rows give clone size only sometimes, using once, few, many, or a class for an expanded clone.

len: 16
d_gene: NA
abundance: few
j_gene: TRBJ1-1
v_gene: TRBV7-8
CDR3aa: CASSLVSSRTNTEAFF
CDR3nt: TGTGCCAGCAGCTTAGTCAGTTCTCGTACGAACACTGAAGCTTTCTTT

len: 11
d_gene: NA
abundance: NA
j_gene: TRBJ1-1
v_gene: TRBV5-6
CDR3aa: CASSLSTEAFF
CDR3nt: TGTGCCAGCAGCTTAAGCACTGAAGCTTTCTTT

len: 13
d_gene: TRBD1
abundance: NA
j_gene: TRBJ1-2
v_gene: TRBV6-1
CDR3aa: CASSTQGDYGYTF
CDR3nt: TGTGCCAGCAGTACACAGGGGGACTATGGCTACACCTTC

len: 13
d_gene: TRBD1
abundance: few
j_gene: TRBJ1-1
v_gene: TRBV9
CDR3aa: CASSVTGVTEAFF
CDR3nt: TGTGCCAGCAGCGTCACAGGGGTGACTGAAGCTTTCTTT

len: 14
d_gene: NA
abundance: NA
j_gene: TRBJ1-1
v_gene: TRBV7-9
CDR3aa: CASSLELVNTEAFF
CDR3nt: TGTGCCAGCAGCTTAGAGTTAGTGAACACTGAAGCTTTCTTT

len: 14
d_gene: NA
abundance: NA
j_gene: TRBJ1-5
v_gene: TRBV6-5
CDR3aa: CASSYSAANQPQHF
CDR3nt: TGTGCCAGCAGTTACTCGGCGGCTAATCAGCCCCAGCATTTT

len: 16
d_gene: NA
abundance: NA
j_gene: TRBJ2-1
v_gene: TRBV15
CDR3aa: CATSRDLSGQTNEQFF
CDR3nt: TGTGCCACCAGCAGAGATTTATCCGGCCAGACCAATGAGCAGTTCTTC

len: 13
d_gene: TRBD1
abundance: NA
j_gene: TRBJ2-4
v_gene: TRBV6-1
CDR3aa: CASSETRGQAPDF
CDR3nt: TGTGCCAGCAGTGAAACCCGGGGACAGGCCCCCGACTTC

len: 12
d_gene: NA
abundance: NA
j_gene: TRBJ1-1
v_gene: TRBV2
CDR3aa: CASTGQGTEAFF
CDR3nt: TGTGCCAGCACAGGGCAGGGCACTGAAGCTTTCTTT

len: 14
d_gene: NA
abundance: NA
j_gene: TRBJ1-1
v_gene: TRBV5-1
CDR3aa: CASSLKWGDTEAFF
CDR3nt: TGCGCCAGCAGCTTGAAGTGGGGGGACACTGAAGCTTTCTTT

len: 17
d_gene: NA
abundance: NA
j_gene: TRBJ1-6
v_gene: TRBV5-6
CDR3aa: CASSLRGPRTYNSPLHF
CDR3nt: TGTGCCAGCAGCTTACGGGGGCCTCGTACCTATAATTCACCCCTCCACTTT

len: 16
d_gene: TRBD1
abundance: NA
j_gene: TRBJ1-1
v_gene: TRBV30
CDR3aa: CAWSLKDRVSYTEAFF
CDR3nt: TGTGCCTGGAGTCTTAAGGACAGGGTTTCGTACACTGAAGCTTTCTTT

len: 16
d_gene: NA
abundance: NA
j_gene: TRBJ2-7
v_gene: TRBV7-2
CDR3aa: CASSPRGAGRYYEQYF
CDR3nt: TGTGCCAGCAGCCCCAGAGGGGCGGGGCGATACTACGAGCAGTACTTC

len: 14
d_gene: NA
abundance: NA
j_gene: TRBJ1-1
v_gene: TRBV7-2
CDR3aa: CASSITPRHGEAFF
CDR3nt: TGTGCCAGCAGCATCACTCCGCGACATGGAGAGGCTTTCTTT

len: 15
d_gene: NA
abundance: few
j_gene: TRBJ2-2
v_gene: TRBV4-3
CDR3aa: CASSLRPTNTGELFF
CDR3nt: TGCGCCAGCAGCCTTAGGCCGACGAACACCGGGGAGCTGTTTTTT

len: 14
d_gene: NA
abundance: NA
j_gene: TRBJ1-1
v_gene: TRBV6-5
CDR3aa: CASSYAGGGAEAFF
CDR3nt: TGTGCCAGCAGCTACGCTGGGGGTGGCGCTGAAGCTTTCTTT

len: 12
d_gene: NA
abundance: NA
j_gene: TRBJ2-5
v_gene: TRBV2
CDR3aa: CASSYRKETQYF
CDR3nt: TGTGCCAGCAGCTACAGGAAAGAGACCCAGTACTTC

len: 15
d_gene: NA
abundance: few
j_gene: TRBJ2-7
v_gene: TRBV5-1
CDR3aa: CASSLVPKSSYEQYF
CDR3nt: TGCGCCAGCAGCTTGGTACCTAAGAGCTCCTACGAGCAGTACTTC

len: 14
d_gene: NA
abundance: NA
j_gene: TRBJ2-5
v_gene: TRBV6-6
CDR3aa: CASSSDRVQETQYF
CDR3nt: TGTGCCAGCAGTAGCGACAGAGTCCAAGAGACCCAGTACTTC

len: 16
d_gene: TRBD1
abundance: NA
j_gene: TRBJ2-2
v_gene: TRBV19
CDR3aa: CASSTIDRGNTGELFF
CDR3nt: TGTGCCAGTAGTACTATCGACAGGGGGAACACCGGGGAGCTGTTTTTT

len: 14
d_gene: NA
abundance: NA
j_gene: TRBJ1-6
v_gene: TRBV19
CDR3aa: CASAGTGYNSPLHF
CDR3nt: TGTGCCAGTGCCGGGACTGGGTATAATTCACCCCTCCACTTT

len: 15
d_gene: NA
abundance: few
j_gene: TRBJ1-2
v_gene: TRBV2
CDR3aa: CASSGQGRERGGYTF
CDR3nt: TGTGCCAGCAGTGGTCAGGGCAGGGAGAGGGGTGGCTACACCTTC

len: 14
d_gene: NA
abundance: NA
j_gene: TRBJ1-1
v_gene: TRBV30
CDR3aa: CAGRGARVNTEAFF
CDR3nt: TGTGCCGGCCGGGGGGCAAGGGTGAACACTGAAGCTTTCTTT

len: 15
d_gene: TRBD1
abundance: NA
j_gene: TRBJ1-2
v_gene: TRBV18
CDR3aa: CASSRETGRLEGYTF
CDR3nt: TGTGCCAGCTCACGGGAGACAGGGCGCTTGGAGGGCTACACCTTC

len: 13
d_gene: NA
abundance: NA
j_gene: TRBJ2-7
v_gene: TRBV5-1
CDR3aa: CASSLAWSYEQYF
CDR3nt: TGCGCCAGCAGCTTGGCCTGGTCCTACGAGCAGTACTTC

len: 15
d_gene: TRBD1
abundance: once
j_gene: TRBJ2-3
v_gene: TRBV5-4
CDR3aa: CASTTHRGAMDTQYF
CDR3nt: TGTGCCAGCACTACCCACAGGGGAGCAATGGATACGCAGTATTTT

len: 12
d_gene: NA
abundance: NA
j_gene: TRBJ1-1
v_gene: TRBV2
CDR3aa: CASQGIGTEAFF
CDR3nt: TGTGCCAGTCAGGGGATTGGGACTGAAGCTTTCTTT